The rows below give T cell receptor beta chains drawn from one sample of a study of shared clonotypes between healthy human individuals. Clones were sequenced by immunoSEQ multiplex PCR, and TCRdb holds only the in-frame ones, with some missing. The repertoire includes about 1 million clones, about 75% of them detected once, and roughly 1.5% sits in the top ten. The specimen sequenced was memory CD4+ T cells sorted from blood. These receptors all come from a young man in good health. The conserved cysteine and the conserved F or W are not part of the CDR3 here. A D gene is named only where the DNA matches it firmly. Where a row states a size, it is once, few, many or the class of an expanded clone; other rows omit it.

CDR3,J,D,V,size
ASSRGLAGTTYEQY,TRBJ2-7,TRBD2,TRBV7-2,.
ASSETGNNQPQH,TRBJ1-5,TRBD1,TRBV5-1,.
ASSGDSGEQF,TRBJ2-1,.,TRBV9,.
ASSYLAGGSYEQY,TRBJ2-7,TRBD2,TRBV6-5,.
ASTTSHGTSYEQY,TRBJ2-7,.,TRBV7-2,.
ASNSFSRGADEQY,TRBJ2-7,.,TRBV6-5,.
ASSAAGPANYGYT,TRBJ1-2,.,TRBV28,few
ATSRDLREQY,TRBJ2-7,.,TRBV15,.
SVSPAQNTEAF,TRBJ1-1,.,TRBV29-1,once
ASSSGSGLGEQY,TRBJ2-7,.,TRBV11-2,.
ASSGGGSRNEQY,TRBJ2-7,TRBD2,TRBV6-1,.
ASTSGTGESLVGSPLH,TRBJ1-6,TRBD1,TRBV28,few
ASSELSGGNSPLH,TRBJ1-6,.,TRBV6-4,many
AWSKVIIRQGALDYGYT,TRBJ1-2,TRBD1,TRBV30,.
ASRGGATSGRLWDTDTQY,TRBJ2-3,TRBD2,TRBV19,once
ASSPRRSTIGELF,TRBJ2-2,.,TRBV2,.
AWSVKQGGNEKLF,TRBJ1-4,.,TRBV30,.
ASSRDRAQETQY,TRBJ2-5,TRBD1,TRBV5-1,.
ASSEGVKGRAQH,TRBJ1-5,.,TRBV10-2,many
ASRSGGPYEQY,TRBJ2-7,.,TRBV6-1,few
ASSLEAGYSNQPQH,TRBJ1-5,.,TRBV7-9,.
ASSLITDTQY,TRBJ2-3,.,TRBV13,.
ASTRTGRGETQY,TRBJ2-5,TRBD1,TRBV5-1,.
AWGIRDTLTTATQY,TRBJ2-3,.,TRBV30,.
ASSQGQHNEQF,TRBJ2-1,TRBD1,TRBV18,few
ASSQDGFNYGYT,TRBJ1-2,.,TRBV14,.
ASSSHGQGQPQH,TRBJ1-5,TRBD1,TRBV4-1,.
ASRGGLANTGELF,TRBJ2-2,TRBD1,TRBV7-9,many
ASSLDGTSNQPQH,TRBJ1-5,.,TRBV6-5,.
ASSHPGRGWEQY,TRBJ2-7,.,TRBV4-1,.
ASKSGTSGAKSYTGELF,TRBJ2-2,TRBD2,TRBV5-1,.
ASSLKGVPPYEQY,TRBJ2-7,.,TRBV27,.
ATGLAGPYEQY,TRBJ2-7,TRBD2,TRBV2,.
ASSDGLNTEAF,TRBJ1-1,.,TRBV2,.
ASSQDLPAGLNTGELF,TRBJ2-2,.,TRBV4-3,once
ASSPQETGGTEAF,TRBJ1-1,.,TRBV18,.
ASTGGAGANYGYT,TRBJ1-2,.,TRBV28,once
ASSSVMGATNEKLF,TRBJ1-4,.,TRBV7-9,.
ASSETGVYYGYT,TRBJ1-2,.,TRBV2,.
ASRPGQLNEKLF,TRBJ1-4,.,TRBV2,.
ASYPSGGTNYGYT,TRBJ1-2,.,TRBV6-5,.
AISDISGSSYEQY,TRBJ2-7,TRBD2,TRBV10-3,.
ASSQGGYTGELF,TRBJ2-2,.,TRBV4-1,few
ASSLTDRDQETQY,TRBJ2-5,TRBD1,TRBV27,.
ASSSNQGNYGYT,TRBJ1-2,.,TRBV5-4,.
AWSRGTGVNQPQH,TRBJ1-5,TRBD1,TRBV30,.
ASSEGLARTDTQY,TRBJ2-3,TRBD2,TRBV5-1,.
ASSSRYTQY,TRBJ2-3,.,TRBV7-8,.
ASSFSGTGSYEQY,TRBJ2-7,TRBD1,TRBV7-2,few
ASCGGKQSSGNTIY,TRBJ1-3,.,TRBV5-8,.
ASSSGQGTDSNQPQH,TRBJ1-5,TRBD1,TRBV5-8,.
ASSEQGSGANVLT,TRBJ2-6,.,TRBV2,.
ASSSGFGNQPQH,TRBJ1-5,.,TRBV5-5,.
ASSSGGREGYT,TRBJ1-2,TRBD1,TRBV28,.
ACHLEGGTLTDGYT,TRBJ1-2,.,TRBV30,.
ASSLDRAGGYNEQF,TRBJ2-1,TRBD2,TRBV7-6,.
ASSGNWNTEAF,TRBJ1-1,.,TRBV6-1,.